The 12 T cell receptor beta chains below come from one sample, sequenced in a study of cytomegalovirus exposure and HLA in healthy donors (dated 2017 in TCRdb). The method was the immunoSEQ multiplex PCR assay. The multiplex PCR relied on a mix of 60 forward primers for TCR Vbeta segments and 13 reverse primers for TCR Jbeta segments. Sourced from immuneACCESS, this table was stored by TCRdb with only in-frame sequences that have V and J called. A share of the clones is absent; for the studies checked, an unresolved V gene accounts for under half, and the remainder has no known explanation. The sample contains fewer than 150,000 clones, 75% to 90% of them found a single time. The top ten clonotypes cover 1% of the sample. The sequenced sample consisted of PBMCs. Receptors were obtained from a man aged 40-49 years in good health and CMV-seronegative.

The chain combines TRBV6-5 with TRBJ1-1; no firm D call. Per germline, CDR1 MNHEY and CDR2 SVGAGI. Between the trimmed V and J ends, which lost 6 bases and 3 bases, there was a span of 11 bases. The CDR3 spans 13 residues. CDR3 in amino acids: CASRRGKDTEAFF. The DNA of the CDR3 is TGTGCCAGCAGACGGGGTAAGGACACTGAAGCTTTCTTT.

The rearrangement joins TRBV28 to TRBJ1-2, with no clear D. Per the germline V gene, CDR1 is MDHEN and CDR2 is SYDVKM. The CDR3 extends over 15 amino acids. The V and J ends lost 2 bases and 4 bases respectively, with 14 bases between them. The CDR3 DNA follows: TGTGCCAGCAGTTTAGCCCTCGTGAGGGCCTATGGCTACACCTTC. Amino acids: CASSLALVRAYGYTF.

This clone has just a few counts. The chain couples TRBV20-1 to TRBJ2-3, with D unclear. Germline V gene sequence: CDR1 DFQATT, CDR2 SNEGSKA (reference sequence). The ends were cut back, 8 bases at V and 1 base at J, with 7 bases in the middle. CDR3 length: 11 residues. CDR3 region: CSLRGTDTQYF. Written as DNA, the CDR3 is TGCAGTCTCCGTGGCACAGATACGCAGTATTTT.

V is TRBV6-6 and J is TRBJ2-3; 8 positions match TRBD1. V lost 5 bases and J lost 6; bases outside the gene matches: 7. The CDR3 totals 14 residues. In germline, CDR1 is MNHNY, CDR2 SVGAGI (reference sequence). DNA of the CDR3: TGTGCCAGCAGTGGCCCCGGGACAGGCGATACGCAGTATTTT. Its translation: CASSGPGTGDTQYF.

This clone was seen only once. DNA for the CDR3: TGTGCCAGCAGCTTGGATGGGACAGGGGTGACCTACGAGCAGTACTTC. Residues: CASSLDGTGVTYEQYF. The chain is built from TRBV5-4 and TRBJ2-7; TRBD1 matches at 10 bases. The trim removed 0 bases at V and 2 bases at J, leaving 5 bases unmatched. The germline gives CDR1 SGHNT, CDR2 YYREEE (reference sequence). The CDR3 extends over 16 amino acids.

The chain uses TRBV7-6 and TRBJ2-5; D might be TRBD1 (5 bases). With 5 bases removed from V and 1 base from J, the gap between germline ends came to 11 bases. This CDR3 has 14 residues. The germline V gene has CDR1 SGHVS and CDR2 FNYEAQ. CDR3 amino acids: CASSRRAIQETQYF. The CDR3 DNA reads as TGTGCCAGCAGCCGCAGGGCTATCCAAGAGACCCAGTACTTC.

This clone was seen more than once but under ten times. V and J are TRBV6-1 and TRBJ1-3; a possible D gene is TRBD1 (6 bases). CDR3 length: 15 amino acids. V was pared by 6 bases and J by 2 bases, with 14 bases between. The germline V gene encodes CDR1 MNHNS and CDR2 SASEGT. The CDR3 coding sequence is TGTGCCAGCAGCGGCCCCCCAGGGGCTGGAAACACCATATATTTT. Residues: CASSGPPGAGNTIYF.

The rearrangement uses TRBV5-1 and TRBJ2-1; TRBD1 is a possible D gene (5 bases). The CDR3 runs to 15 residues. Germline V gene lookup returns CDR1 SGHRS and CDR2 YFSETQ. Trimming left V 0 bases short and J 12 bases short, with 19 bases between. The CDR3 sequence is CASSLALTDSPVQFF. CDR3 nucleotides: TGCGCCAGCAGCTTGGCCCTCACAGACAGCCCGGTGCAGTTCTTC.

The CDR3 DNA is TGTGCCAGCAGGATGAGAGGGGGTTCTGGCTACACCTTC. Protein product: CASRMRGGSGYTF. This chain links TRBV6-5 with TRBJ1-2; a possible D gene is TRBD1 (6 bases). Germline CDR1 reads MNHEY; CDR2 reads SVGAGI. V lost 6 bases and J lost 7, with 15 bases in between. The CDR3 is made up of 13 amino acids.

The V and J genes are TRBV7-9 and TRBJ2-5, with a possible D match to TRBD1 (6 bases). Germline loops: CDR1 SEHNR, CDR2 FQNEAQ (reference sequence). The CDR3 totals 15 residues. Trimming removed 3 bases from V and 5 bases from J, with 16 bases in between. In nucleotides, the CDR3 is TGTGCCAGCAGCTTGGGGGCGCTCCTTGGGGAGACCCAGTACTTC. Translated, it gives CASSLGALLGETQYF.

The chain recombines TRBV28 with TRBJ2-7; 9 nucleotides align to TRBD1. CDR1 and CDR2 (germline): MDHEN, SYDVKM. The CDR3 contains 18 residues. Trimming removed 4 bases from V and 3 bases from J; junction bases left unmatched: 16. CDR3 sequence reads: CASSSPGQGIGAYYEQYF. The CDR3 DNA is TGTGCCAGCAGTTCCCCGGGACAGGGAATAGGGGCCTACTACGAGCAGTACTTC.

The rearrangement links TRBV5-1 to TRBJ2-5; D is unresolved. Germline CDR1 SGHRS, CDR2 YFSETQ. V was shortened by 2 bases and J by 1 base, with 9 bases between the two germline ends. CDR3 size: 14 residues. The CDR3 nucleotides are TGCGCCAGCAGCTTTGGCAGGCTCCAAGAGACCCAGTACTTC. Translated: CASSFGRLQETQYF.